The next 23 T cell receptor beta chains were all read from a single sample in a study of graft-versus-host responses after intestinal transplantation. For these receptors, no antigen is known. Only in-frame clones appear in the TCRdb table, and some are missing; sequencing was by immunoSEQ multiplex PCR. The sample holds about 100,000 clones, about 93% seen once. Source: unstimulated CD8+ T cells sorted from spleen or lymph node cells, taken before intestinal transplant. Receptors were obtained from a human donor who received an intestinal transplant.

The chain couples TRBV7-6 to TRBJ2-5, with D possibly matching TRBD2 (5 bases). Trimming removed 6 bases at V and 5 bases at J, with 19 bases between. CDR1 and CDR2 from the germline V gene are SGHVS and FNYEAQ. The CDR3 consists of 15 residues. The CDR3 is CASRGPNEGRETQYF. In DNA form, the CDR3 reads TGTGCCAGCAGAGGCCCCAACGAGGGCCGGGAGACCCAGTACTTC.

This clone was seen a single time. The chain has TRBV9 and TRBJ2-7; D gene uncertain. Germline-derived CDR1 and CDR2 are SGDLS and YYNGEE. Trimming shortened V by 0 bases and J by 3 bases, and 4 bases separated the two germline ends. There are 12 residues in the CDR3. The CDR3 region has the DNA TGTGCCAGCAGCGTAGACGGCTACGAGCAGTACTTC. It translates to CASSVDGYEQYF.

V and J are TRBV7-7 and TRBJ2-1, with 11 bases fitting TRBD2. The ends lost 0 bases at V and 8 bases at J; junction bases unmatched: 3. The CDR3 has 15 amino acids. CDR1 is SSHAT and CDR2 is FNYEAQ in the germline V gene (reference sequence). The CDR3 nucleotides are TGTGCCAGCAGCTTAGCGGGGGGACTAGCGGATGAGCAGTTCTTC. It codes for CASSLAGGLADEQFF.

The chain recombines TRBV13 with TRBJ2-1; D might be TRBD1 (5 bases). This CDR3 is 12 amino acids long. Germline CDR1 PRHDT, CDR2 FYEKMQ (reference sequence). V lost 7 bases to trimming and J lost 7 bases, with 11 bases between them. CDR3: CASTLGANEQFF. In nucleotides, the CDR3 is TGTGCCAGCACCCTAGGGGCGAATGAGCAGTTCTTC.

The V and J genes are TRBV30 and TRBJ2-1; either TRBD1 or TRBD2 may fit D (6 bases each). The V and J ends lost 4 bases and 3 bases respectively, with 19 bases between them. Germline-derived CDR1 and CDR2 are GTSNPN and SVGIG (reference sequence). CDR3 length: 16 amino acids. The CDR3 DNA reads as TGTGCCTGGATCCCGGGGGCCCCTCGATTCTACAATGAGCAGTTCTTC. Translation gives CAWIPGAPRFYNEQFF.

DNA of the CDR3: TGTGCCACCAGCCGCGGGGAGGGGAAAAACACCGGGGAGCTGTTTTTT. Protein sequence: CATSRGEGKNTGELFF. The chain has TRBV15 and TRBJ2-2; 7 bases are a match to TRBD2. The length of the CDR3 is 16 residues. V shed 5 bases and J 2 bases; nucleotides not matched to a gene: 8. Germline-derived CDR1 and CDR2 are LNHNV and YYDKDF (reference sequence).

The V call is TRBV4-1, the J call TRBJ2-3, with D possibly being TRBD2 (6 bases). CDR3 size: 15 residues. V shed 3 bases and J shed 5 bases, with 15 bases lying between them. Germline loops: CDR1 MGHRA, CDR2 YSYEKL. The CDR3 loop reads CASSHDGSGLDTQYF. The CDR3 region has the DNA TGCGCCAGCAGCCACGACGGTAGCGGTTTAGATACGCAGTATTTT.

The chain recombines TRBV9 with TRBJ1-5; 9 bases fit TRBD1. The V gene's germline CDR1 is SGDLS and CDR2 YYNGEE. Trimming took 0 bases from V and 2 from J; bases not matched to a gene: 12. This CDR3 is built from 19 residues. CDR3 sequence (DNA): TGTGCCAGCAGCGTAGGACGTAGGTGGGACAGGGATCGCAATCAGCCCCAGCATTTT. Translating it yields CASSVGRRWDRDRNQPQHF.

The chain uses TRBV2 and TRBJ2-1; 10 bases fit TRBD2. The ends lost 2 bases at V and 0 bases at J; junction bases unmatched: 1. Germline CDR1 is SNHLY and CDR2 is FYNNEI. The CDR3 has 16 residues. CDR3 DNA sequence: TGTGCCAGCAGTGAAAGCGGGGGGGCCTCCTACAATGAGCAGTTCTTC. Protein: CASSESGGASYNEQFF. The full variable domain, completed using reference TRBV2 and TRBJ2-1, is EPEVTQTPSHQVTQMGQEVILRCVPISNHLYFYWYRQILGQKVEFLVSFYNNEISEKSEIFDDQFSVERPDGSNFTLKIRSTKLEDSAMYFCASSESGGASYNEQFFGPGTRLTVL.

The genes are TRBV13 and TRBJ2-5; 7 bases are a match to TRBD1. J was trimmed by 1 base and V by 4 bases; bases with no gene match: 6. The CDR3 length is 15 residues. Germline lookup yields CDR1 PRHDT and CDR2 FYEKMQ (reference sequence). CDR3 residues: CASSSGDSRQETQYF. The DNA of the CDR3 is TGTGCCAGCAGCTCAGGGGACAGTCGCCAAGAGACCCAGTACTTC.

This clone was seen more than once but under ten times. CDR3 nucleotide sequence: TGTGCCTTTGACGCGAACACTGAAGCTTTCTTT. Amino acids: CAFDANTEAFF. The J gene is TRBJ1-1, the V gene TRBV30; D is uncertain. The germline V and J ends were trimmed by 7 bases and 1 base, with 7 bases remaining between them. CDR3 length equals 11 residues. Germline V gene data show CDR1 as GTSNPN and CDR2 as SVGIG (reference sequence).

Details on this clone: At one of its ends the junction is not consistent with the germline gene, which may arise from a read error. The gene calls are TRBV13 and TRBJ1-1; weak D call: TRBD1 (6 bases). The germline V gene has CDR1 PRHDT and CDR2 FYEKMQ (reference sequence). This CDR3 is built from 13 residues. The chain's CDR3 is CASSPGVNGTPLF. CDR3 DNA sequence: TGTGCCAGCAGCCCCGGGGTTAACGGGACACCTCTCTTT. Full variable domain (rest looked up from reference TRBV13 and TRBJ1-1): AAGVIQSPRHLIKEKRETATLKCYPIPRHDTVYWYQQGPGQDPQFLISFYEKMQSDKGSIPDRFSAQQFSDYHSELNMSSLELGDSALYFCASSPGVNGTPLFGQGTRLTVV.

V usage is TRBV15 and J usage is TRBJ2-3; 7 nucleotides line up with TRBD2. With 1 base clipped from V and 4 bases from J, the junction kept 8 bases outside the gene matches. The CDR3 has 16 residues. Germline CDR1 LNHNV, CDR2 YYDKDF (reference sequence). The CDR3 bases are TGTGCCACCAGCAGAGCACACGGGGGGAGGTCAGATACGCAGTATTTT. This encodes CATSRAHGGRSDTQYF.

The chain employs TRBV7-2 and TRBJ1-2; D uncertain. The CDR3 has 14 residues. Germline V gene data show CDR1 as SGHTA and CDR2 as FQGNSA. Trimming removed 2 bases from V and 4 bases from J, with 11 bases in between. The CDR3, as DNA: TGTGCCAGCAGCTTAAGAGTCACCGTCTATGGCTACACCTTC. It encodes CASSLRVTVYGYTF. Together with reference TRBV7-2 and TRBJ1-2, the CDR3 gives the full variable domain: GAGVSQSPSNKVTEKGKDVELRCDPISGHTALYWYRQSLGQGLEFLIYFQGNSAPDKSGLPSDRFSAERTGGSVSTLTIQRTQQEDSAVYLCASSLRVTVYGYTFGSGTRLTVV.

This clone was seen a few times. J is TRBJ1-1 and V is TRBV5-1, with 10 bases aligning to TRBD1. The trim removed 5 bases at V and 1 base at J, leaving 5 bases unmatched. Germline CDR1 reads SGHRS; CDR2 reads YFSETQ. CDR3 length equals 15 residues. The DNA of the CDR3 is TGCGCCAGCAGGGGGGACAGGGGCAAGAACACTGAAGCTTTCTTT. Its protein is CASRGDRGKNTEAFF.

J is TRBJ2-1 and V is TRBV4-2; the D is unclear. CDR1 LGHNA and CDR2 YNFKEQ come from the germline V gene. The CDR3 contains 11 residues. V lost 3 bases, J lost 10 bases, and 7 bases lay in between. The CDR3 bases are TGTGCCAGCAGCCACGGATTAGAGCAGTTCTTC. Encoded protein: CASSHGLEQFF.

The rearrangement uses TRBV12-2 and TRBJ1-2. TRBV12-2 is recorded as a pseudogene. There are 15 residues in the CDR3. CDR3 bases: TGTGCCAGCACCCCATCCTACGGGACGGCAAATGGCTACACCTTC. This sequence encodes CASTPSYGTANGYTF.

The CDR3 is CASSLDPGNYGYTF. The DNA for the CDR3 is TGTGCCAGCAGCTTAGATCCGGGGAACTATGGCTACACCTTC. The V and J genes are TRBV11-2 and TRBJ1-2; the D is unclear. The germline V gene has CDR1 SGHAT and CDR2 FQNNGV. The CDR3 length is 14 residues. V was pared by 0 bases and J by 2 bases, with 7 bases between.

This rearrangement joins TRBV11-2 to TRBJ2-7; 7 bases fit TRBD2. The ends lost 1 base at V and 4 bases at J; junction bases unmatched: 7. The germline V gene encodes CDR1 SGHAT and CDR2 FQNNGV. The CDR3 consists of 15 residues. The CDR3 sequence: CASSLVAGVEYEQYF. The CDR3 DNA reads TGTGCCAGCAGCTTAGTGGCGGGAGTGGAATACGAGCAGTACTTC.

CDR3: CASSGVRAEAFF. The CDR3 nucleotides read TGTGCCAGCAGCGGGGTGCGGGCTGAAGCTTTCTTT. V usage is TRBV9 and J usage is TRBJ1-1; D ambiguous. CDR1 SGDLS and CDR2 YYNGEE come from the germline V gene. With 3 bases removed from V and 6 bases from J, the gap between germline ends came to 9 bases. The CDR3 covers 12 residues.

The sample holds a few counts of this clone. The chain recombines TRBV9 with TRBJ1-5; a possible D gene is TRBD1 (6 bases). CDR1 is SGDLS, CDR2 YYNGEE, per germline. This CDR3 spans 14 amino acids. V was shortened by 2 bases and J by 7 bases, with 13 bases between the two germline ends. The CDR3 reads CASSVGPDRQPQHF. The CDR3 DNA follows: TGTGCCAGCAGCGTTGGGCCGGACAGACAGCCCCAGCATTTT. The entire variable domain, with the rest obtained from reference TRBV9 and TRBJ1-5, is as follows: DSGVTQTPKHLITATGQRVTLRCSPRSGDLSVYWYQQSLDQGLQFLIQYYNGEERAKGNILERFSAQQFPDLHSELNLSSLELGDSALYFCASSVGPDRQPQHFGDGTRLSIL.

This sequence joins TRBV11-2 and TRBJ2-5; TRBD1 agrees at 9 bases. The V and J ends lost 1 base and 2 bases, in that order; junction bases with no gene match: 2. The germline CDR1 and CDR2 sequences are SGHAT and FQNNGV. The CDR3 sequence is 15 residues long. The CDR3 bases are TGTGCCAGCAGCTTAGGGACAGGGGAACAAGAGACCCAGTACTTC. Protein: CASSLGTGEQETQYF.

This chain connects TRBV2 to TRBJ2-7, with D possibly TRBD2 on 7 matching bases. The CDR3 is 17 residues long. Germline V gene data show CDR1 as SNHLY and CDR2 as FYNNEI. With 9 bases removed from V and 0 bases from J, the gap between germline ends came to 24 bases. This CDR3 is CASSSGAWDTISYEQYF. For the CDR3, the DNA is TGTGCCAGTTCAAGCGGGGCATGGGACACCATCTCCTACGAGCAGTACTTC. The full variable domain, completed using reference TRBV2 and TRBJ2-7, is EPEVTQTPSHQVTQMGQEVILRCVPISNHLYFYWYRQILGQKVEFLVSFYNNEISEKSEIFDDQFSVERPDGSNFTLKIRSTKLEDSAMYFCASSSGAWDTISYEQYFGPGTRLTVT.